What follows describes a single T cell receptor beta chain. Trimming took off 1 base at V and 1 base at J, with 21 bases between the two ends. This CDR3 region has 19 residues. Germline V CDR1 and CDR2: PRHDT, FYEKMQ (reference sequence). Methods used by the authors: Amplification of reference gene primers provided the estimated nucleated cell counts. Some clones are missing from TCRdb's copy, which holds only in-frame ones; the method was immunoSEQ multiplex PCR. V, J and clone size are those of that table, while D and trimming were read from the DNA. The top ten hold around 0.95% of the sample, which has roughly 500,000 clones, roughly 89% seen once. Patients of the Seattle cohort, enrolled during active infection, were followed longitudinally. This sample stems from a study of blood T cell repertoires in COVID-19.

The TCR originated in a man aged 18-30 years with COVID-19, enrolled during active disease. Sequencing input: peripheral blood. The J gene is TRBJ2-3, the V gene TRBV13; D perhaps matches TRBD2 (5 bases). DNA of the CDR3: TGTGCCAGCAGCTTAGTCGGGGTCCCCATGAGCGTAGGCACAGATACGCAGTATTTT. As protein: CASSLVGVPMSVGTDTQYF.